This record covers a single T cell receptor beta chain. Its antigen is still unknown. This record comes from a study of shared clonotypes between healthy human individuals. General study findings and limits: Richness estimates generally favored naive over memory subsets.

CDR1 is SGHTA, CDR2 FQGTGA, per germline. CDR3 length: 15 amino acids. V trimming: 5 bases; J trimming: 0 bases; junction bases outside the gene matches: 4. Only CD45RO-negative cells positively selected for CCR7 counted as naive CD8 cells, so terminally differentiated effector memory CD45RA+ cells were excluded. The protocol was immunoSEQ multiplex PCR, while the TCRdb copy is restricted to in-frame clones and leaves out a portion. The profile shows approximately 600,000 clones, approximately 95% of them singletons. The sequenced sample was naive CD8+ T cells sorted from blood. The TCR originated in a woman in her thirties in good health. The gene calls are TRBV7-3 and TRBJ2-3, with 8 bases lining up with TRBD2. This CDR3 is CASSPASGSTDTQYF. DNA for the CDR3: TGTGCCAGCAGCCCAGCTAGCGGGAGCACAGATACGCAGTATTTT.